This passage covers 25 T cell receptor beta chains from one sample sequenced in a study of response to subunit inactivated influenza vaccine (dated by TCRdb to the late 2010s). Libraries were built with RT-PCR. The reads were generated on an Illumina HiSeq 2500. The raw public data were reprocessed by TCRdb itself: fastp quality trimming at Q25, MiXCR clonotype calling, in-frame beta chains only. Entries that share a CDR3 protein sequence are merged under the most common genes and DNA. Here the sample has about 650,000 distinct CDR3 sequences; 15% to 19% occur a single time. Of the sample, approximately 10% is held by the ten largest clones. The input for sequencing was PBMCs from blood, taken about 12 days after vaccination. The receptors derive from a man aged 45 to 65 who received an inactivated influenza vaccine. Donor details come from another sample of the same person, matched by shared clones.

This clonotype came up a few times. This chain uses TRBV3-1 with TRBJ2-3; 7 positions match TRBD2. This CDR3 comprises 21 residues. Germline loops: CDR1 LGHDT, CDR2 YNNKEL (reference sequence). V was clipped by 0 bases and J by 0 bases; unmatched bases: 18. The CDR3 region is CASSQEVPGLSGDSSTDTQYF. DNA for the CDR3: TGTGCCAGCAGCCAAGAGGTTCCGGGTTTAAGCGGGGATTCTAGCACAGATACGCAGTATTTT.

This chain links TRBV20-1 with TRBJ1-1, with 9 bases fitting TRBD1. The junction had 15 bases not matched to a gene; V was cut back by 6 bases and J by 1 base. Germline lookup yields CDR1 DFQATT and CDR2 SNEGSKA (reference sequence). The CDR3 is 17 amino acids. The CDR3 is CSAGTGGVLPSNTEAFF. CDR3 DNA: TGCAGTGCCGGTACAGGGGGCGTACTGCCATCGAACACTGAAGCTTTCTTT.

This clonotype showed up just a few times. The gene calls are TRBV3-1 and TRBJ1-1, with D perhaps TRBD1 (5 bases). Germline-derived CDR1 and CDR2 are LGHDT and YNNKEL (reference sequence). The ends were cut back, 6 bases at V and 2 bases at J, with 7 bases in the middle. This CDR3 spans 12 amino acids. CDR3 region: CASRQVNTEAFF. CDR3 DNA sequence: TGTGCCAGCAGACAGGTCAACACTGAAGCTTTCTTT.

In this sample, this clonotype turned up a few times. The CDR3 DNA follows: TGCAGCGTTGAGGATTGGTCTTCAGATACGCAGTATTTT. Translation gives CSVEDWSSDTQYF. J is TRBJ2-3 and V is TRBV29-1; no clear D. Trimming stripped 3 bases from V and 4 bases from J, with 11 bases between. Looked up from germline, CDR1 is SQVTM and CDR2 is ANQGSEA. The CDR3 is made up of 13 amino acids.

The chain uses TRBV11-2 and TRBJ2-7, with D unclear. This CDR3 is built from 13 residues. V gave up 1 base and J gave up 7 bases, with 11 bases separating them. Germline CDR1 reads SGHAT; CDR2 reads FQNNGV. CDR3 sequence (DNA): TGTGCCAGCAGCTTAGGTCAGGTTGAGGAGCAGTACTTC. It encodes CASSLGQVEEQYF.

This clonotype was seen a few times. V is TRBV5-1 and J is TRBJ2-7; 10 nucleotides align to TRBD1. There are 14 residues in the CDR3. The V gene's germline CDR1 is SGHRS and CDR2 YFSETQ. The trim removed 3 bases at V and 7 bases at J, leaving 7 bases unmatched. CDR3 in amino acids: CASSSTGQGREQYF. The CDR3 DNA sequence: TGCGCCAGCAGCTCCACGGGACAGGGGCGGGAGCAGTACTTC.

This rearrangement joins TRBV9 to TRBJ1-6, with a weak D call TRBD1 (5 bases). The CDR3 has 15 residues. CDR1 and CDR2 (germline): SGDLS, YYNGEE. The ends were cut back, 0 bases at V and 8 bases at J, with 12 bases in the middle. CDR3 bases: TGTGCCAGCAGCGTAGGAGGGGCTCGGGATTCACCCCTCCACTTT. This sequence encodes CASSVGGARDSPLHF.

The gene calls are TRBV6-2 or TRBV6-3 and TRBJ2-2; TRBD2 matches at 9 bases. V lost 7 bases to trimming and J lost 4 bases; unmatched junction nucleotides: 13. Per the germline V gene, CDR1 is MNHEY and CDR2 is SVGEGT. The CDR3 has 17 residues. DNA of the CDR3: TGTGCCAGCATCCCGAATAAAGGACTAGCGCCCACCGGGGAGCTGTTTTTT. Translating it yields CASIPNKGLAPTGELFF.

This clonotype appeared a few times. The chain joins TRBV10-1 to TRBJ2-5; D possibly corresponds to TRBD2 (6 bases). Trimming shortened V by 4 bases and J by 4 bases, and 10 bases separated the two germline ends. CDR1 WNHNN and CDR2 SYGVQD come from the germline V gene (reference sequence). This CDR3 has 13 residues. The CDR3 loop reads CASSVTRGETQYF. The DNA for the CDR3 is TGCGCCAGCAGTGTGACTAGGGGAGAGACCCAGTACTTC.

In its sample, this clonotype was seen a few times. The rearrangement joins TRBV12-3 or TRBV12-4 to TRBJ2-2; the match to TRBD1 covers 11 bases. This CDR3 has 16 amino acids. The V gene end was trimmed by 4 bases and the J gene end by 7 bases; junction bases not matched to a gene: 8. CDR3 residues: CASSSDRGRVGGELFF. In DNA form, the CDR3 reads TGTGCCAGCAGTTCGGACAGGGGGCGAGTCGGCGGGGAGCTGTTTTTT.

The rearrangement links TRBV4-1 to TRBJ2-7; TRBD1 matches at 7 bases. The CDR3 contains 15 residues. The germline gives CDR1 MGHRA, CDR2 YSYEKL. V dropped 4 bases and J dropped 4; count of bases not matched to a gene: 10. The CDR3 sequence is CASSRPGQINYEQYF. CDR3 in DNA: TGCGCCAGCAGCCGCCCGGGACAGATAAATTACGAGCAGTACTTC.

The chain links TRBV5-1 to TRBJ2-7; TRBD2 might be the D (5 bases). Trimming removed 3 bases from V and 6 bases from J, with 16 bases in between. CDR1 is SGHRS, CDR2 YFSETQ, per germline. The CDR3 has 14 amino acids. The DNA for the CDR3 is TGCGCCAGCAGCTCAACCACCACTAGGGCCGAGCAGTACTTC. Protein: CASSSTTTRAEQYF.

The rearrangement joins TRBV7-3 to TRBJ1-1; 9 bases map to TRBD1. Per germline, CDR1 SGHTA and CDR2 FQGTGA. Trimming at V came to 2 bases and at J to 4 bases, leaving 8 bases not matched to a gene. The CDR3 loop spans 16 amino acids. For the CDR3, the DNA is TGTGCCAGCAGCTTATCGGGGACAGGGCGGACCACTGAAGCTTTCTTT. Amino acid sequence: CASSLSGTGRTTEAFF.

The chain has TRBV5-1 and TRBJ1-4; unclear D gene. V was trimmed by 4 bases and J by 7 bases, leaving 14 bases between them. The CDR3 runs to 14 residues. CDR1 is SGHRS, CDR2 YFSETQ, per germline. CDR3 sequence: CASSLQHPSEKLFF. The CDR3 DNA sequence: TGCGCCAGCAGCCTGCAACACCCTAGTGAAAAACTGTTTTTT.

This clonotype has just a few counts. J is TRBJ2-7 and V is TRBV10-3, with D maybe TRBD2 (5 bases). This CDR3 spans 13 amino acids. Germline V gives CDR1 ENHRY, CDR2 SYGVKD. The V end lost 2 bases, the J end lost 3 bases, and 8 bases lay between the germline ends. CDR3 coding DNA: TGTGCCATCAGTGAGGGGGAGAGCTACGAGCAGTACTTC. This sequence encodes CAISEGESYEQYF.

The rearrangement uses TRBV2 and TRBJ2-1, with D possibly being TRBD2 (6 bases). Trimming pared 1 base from V and 8 bases from J, leaving 15 bases between. Germline V gene lookup returns CDR1 SNHLY and CDR2 FYNNEI. The CDR3 loop spans 15 amino acids. As DNA, the CDR3 is TGTGCCAGCAGTGAAGGGTTAGCGGTGGGGGATGAGCAGTTCTTC. It encodes CASSEGLAVGDEQFF.

CDR3: CASSAGGRAPDTQYF. The DNA for the CDR3 is TGTGCCAGCAGTGCAGGCGGGAGGGCCCCAGATACGCAGTATTTT. The rearrangement uses TRBV6-1 and TRBJ2-3; 9 bases are shared with TRBD2. Germline V gene data show CDR1 as MNHNS and CDR2 as SASEGT. The CDR3 is made up of 15 amino acids. Losses at the gene ends were 4 bases for V and 4 bases for J; bases not matched to a gene: 6.

This clonotype was observed a handful of times. The chain couples TRBV29-1 to TRBJ2-7; D is perhaps TRBD1 or TRBD2 (6 bases each). Deletions cut 6 bases from V and 6 bases from J, with 21 bases between. Looked up from germline, CDR1 is SQVTM and CDR2 is ANQGSEA. There are 14 residues in the CDR3. The CDR3 region is CSVRPAGGLGEQYF. The CDR3 region has the DNA TGCAGCGTCCGACCAGCCGGGGGCTTGGGCGAGCAGTACTTC.

This clonotype was detected only a few times. V gene TRBV20-1 combines with J gene TRBJ1-2, with unresolved D. The ends were cut back, 1 base at V and 9 bases at J, with 6 bases in the middle. Germline-derived CDR1 and CDR2 are DFQATT and SNEGSKA (reference sequence). CDR3 length: 10 amino acids. CDR3 residues: CSARAERYTF. The CDR3 DNA reads TGCAGTGCTAGAGCGGAGCGCTACACCTTC.

This clonotype has more than one count but fewer than ten. The J gene is TRBJ2-3, the V gene TRBV5-1; D unclear. This CDR3 is 13 amino acids long. Trimming took off 3 bases at V and 6 bases at J, with 11 bases between the two ends. Germline assignment: CDR1 SGHRS and CDR2 YFSETQ. Written as DNA, the CDR3 is TGCGCCAGCAGCTCCCTTTACGGGGATACGCAGTATTTT. Protein sequence: CASSSLYGDTQYF.

This chain joins TRBV2 and TRBJ2-1; tentative D call: TRBD2 (6 bases). V lost 5 bases and J lost 8, with 22 bases in between. CDR1 and CDR2 (germline): SNHLY, FYNNEI. CDR3 length: 16 residues. The CDR3 bases are TGTGCCAGCAGTTATGCCAGTCCGGGAGCCGGGTATGAGCAGTTCTTC. Translated: CASSYASPGAGYEQFF.

This clonotype was observed a handful of times. The rearrangement links TRBV27 to TRBJ1-2; TRBD1 agrees at 8 bases. V shed 6 bases and J 3 bases; nucleotides not matched to a gene: 9. The CDR3 extends over 15 amino acids. Germline loops: CDR1 MNHEY, CDR2 SMNVEV (reference sequence). The CDR3 reads CASRPGQGFDYGYTF. CDR3 DNA sequence: TGTGCCAGCAGGCCCGGACAGGGATTTGACTATGGCTACACCTTC.

The V gene is TRBV27, the J gene TRBJ2-2, with TRBD1 identical over 7 bases. This CDR3 has 16 residues. The V gene end was trimmed by 7 bases and the J gene end by 2 bases; junction bases not matched to a gene: 10. Germline lookup yields CDR1 MNHEY and CDR2 SMNVEV (reference sequence). CDR3 nucleotides: TGTGCCAGCACCCTGACCGGGACAGCCAACACCGGGGAGCTGTTTTTT. Its translation is CASTLTGTANTGELFF.

This clonotype appeared a few times. The CDR3 sequence: CASSLASGYYNEQFF. DNA for the CDR3: TGTGCCAGCAGCTTAGCCTCAGGATACTACAATGAGCAGTTCTTC. The chain has TRBV11-2 and TRBJ2-1; no definite D call. With 1 base removed from V and 3 bases from J, the gap between germline ends came to 10 bases. The CDR3 sequence is 15 residues long. The V gene's germline CDR1 is SGHAT and CDR2 FQNNGV.

With regard to this clonotype: A much bigger clone sits one base away, suggesting this may be a read error. The CDR3 protein is CASIEEADTQYF. The CDR3 DNA is TGTGCCAGCATCGAGGAGGCAGATACGCAGTATTTT. The genes are TRBV12-3 or TRBV12-4 and TRBJ2-3; tentative D call: TRBD2 (5 bases). The CDR3 consists of 12 residues. Trimming removed 7 bases at V and 4 bases at J, with 9 bases between.